The clone carrying this TCR beta chain was detected once. CDR1 and CDR2 from the germline V gene are PRHDT and FYEKMQ (reference sequence). With 0 bases removed from V and 2 bases from J, the gap between germline ends came to 14 bases. The CDR3 length is 17 residues. This sample was included in a study of sequential checkpoint blockade in melanoma. Across the whole study: Arm A got nivolumab then ipilimumab; arm B the reverse, 1:1. Each arm's sequence ended with maintenance nivolumab.

As for treatment: randomized to nivolumab then ipilimumab (arm A) or the reverse (arm B). From thawed PBMCs, live CD3+CD8+ cells negative for CD19 and CD56 were sorted. Data came from immunoSEQ multiplex PCR; TCRdb stores just in-frame clones and leaves some out. The data hold tens of thousands of clones, with about 83% observed a single time. The chain joins TRBV13 to TRBJ1-3; D is perhaps TRBD1 (5 bases). This TCR came from a human donor with melanoma. The sample consisted of CD8+ T cells sorted from blood (inferred from file names), taken from a patient given nivolumab and ipilimumab in sequence. The CDR3: CASSLGREGLTGNTIYF. In DNA, the CDR3 is TGTGCCAGCAGCTTAGGCCGGGAGGGACTGACTGGAAACACCATATATTTT.